This T cell receptor (beta chain) was recovered during a study of T-cell reconstitution after alpha-beta-depleted transplantation in children. Unique molecular identifiers featured in how the TCRbeta library was prepared. MiXCR, run by TCRdb on the PCR reads, gives a single entry per CDR3 protein. The sample has 400,000 to 500,000 distinct CDR3 sequences; about a tenth are singletons. Trimming cost V 1 base and J 0 bases, with 14 bases left between them. Germline loops: CDR1 SGHRS, CDR2 YFSETQ. This CDR3 has 16 residues. This clonotype turned up a few times. The sequences come from PBMCs from the stem cell graft donor, collected from the stem cell graft. This receptor was obtained from a human donor who donated a stem cell graft to a child with acute myeloid leukemia. V usage is TRBV5-1 and J usage is TRBJ2-7, with D hard to call. As DNA, the CDR3 is TGCGCCAGCAGCTTGTTTTGGGTTGACCTCTCCTACGAGCAGTACTTC. It codes for CASSLFWVDLSYEQYF.